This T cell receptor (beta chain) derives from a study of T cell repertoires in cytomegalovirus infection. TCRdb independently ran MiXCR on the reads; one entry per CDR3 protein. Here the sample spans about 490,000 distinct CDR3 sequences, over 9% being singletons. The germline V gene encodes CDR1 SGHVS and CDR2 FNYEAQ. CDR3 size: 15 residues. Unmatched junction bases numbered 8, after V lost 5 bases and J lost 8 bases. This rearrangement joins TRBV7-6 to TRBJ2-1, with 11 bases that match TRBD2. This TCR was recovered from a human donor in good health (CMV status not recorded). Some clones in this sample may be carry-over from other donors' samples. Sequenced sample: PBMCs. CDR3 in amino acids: CASSIVAGGPDEQFF. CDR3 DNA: TGTGCCAGCAGCATAGTAGCGGGGGGGCCGGATGAGCAGTTCTTC.